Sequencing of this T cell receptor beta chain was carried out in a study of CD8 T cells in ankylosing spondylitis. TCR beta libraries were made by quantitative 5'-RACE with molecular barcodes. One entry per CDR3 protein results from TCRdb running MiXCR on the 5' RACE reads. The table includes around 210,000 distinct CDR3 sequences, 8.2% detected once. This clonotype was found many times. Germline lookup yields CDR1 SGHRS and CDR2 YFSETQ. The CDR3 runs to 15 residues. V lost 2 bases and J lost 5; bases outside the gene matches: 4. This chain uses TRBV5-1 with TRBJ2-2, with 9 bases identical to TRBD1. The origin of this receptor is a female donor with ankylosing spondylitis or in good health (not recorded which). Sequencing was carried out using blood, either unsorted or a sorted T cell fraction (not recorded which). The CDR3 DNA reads TGCGCCAGCAGCTTTCCGGACAGGGGTACCGGGGAGCTGTTTTTT. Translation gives CASSFPDRGTGELFF.